The clone carrying this TCR beta chain showed up many times. Its antigen is unknown. Germline CDR1 SGHKS, CDR2 YYEKEE (reference sequence). The V gene lost 2 bases and the J gene lost 5 bases, with 11 bases spanning the gap. This CDR3 spans 13 amino acids. The source of the sample is a study of neurological immune-mediated disorders. General study results and limits: Expansion of TCR clones was greatest in HTLV-1-associated myelopathy and smallest in multiple sclerosis, where it fell below that of healthy controls. Association of the multiple sclerosis repertoire cluster with clinical or MRI features was not observed for any feature.

Synthesis of cDNA was performed by 5'RACE using 10-nucleotide random UMIs. Each CDR3 protein gets one entry after TCRdb re-called the 5' RACE reads with MiXCR. The profile shows about 95,000 distinct CDR3 sequences, roughly 4% of them singletons. Material: PBMCs. This TCR came from a woman between 18 and 29 years old with multiple sclerosis. The chain combines TRBV5-5 with TRBJ2-7; D call uncertain. DNA of the CDR3: TGTGCCAGCAGCTTCTGGGCTGCGCACGAGCAGTACTTC. Translation gives CASSFWAAHEQYF.